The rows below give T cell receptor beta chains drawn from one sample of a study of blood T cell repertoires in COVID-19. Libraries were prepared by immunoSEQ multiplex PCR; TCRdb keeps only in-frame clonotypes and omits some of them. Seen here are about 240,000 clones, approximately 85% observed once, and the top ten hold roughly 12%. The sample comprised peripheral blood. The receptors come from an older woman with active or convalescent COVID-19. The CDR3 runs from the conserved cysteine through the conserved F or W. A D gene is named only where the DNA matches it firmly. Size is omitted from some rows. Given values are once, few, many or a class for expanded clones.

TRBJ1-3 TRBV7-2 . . CASSLAGGGGNTIYF TGTGCCAGCAGCTTAGCGGGAGGGGGTGGAAACACCATATATTTT
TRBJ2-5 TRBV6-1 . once CASSPRETQYF TGTGCCAGCAGTCCGAGAGAGACCCAGTACTTC
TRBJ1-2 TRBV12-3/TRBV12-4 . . CASSPGQYGYTF TGTGCCAGCAGCCCAGGACAGTATGGCTACACCTTC
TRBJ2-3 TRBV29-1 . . CSVRGGGYTDTQYF TGCAGCGTCCGAGGTGGGGGCTACACAGATACGCAGTATTTT
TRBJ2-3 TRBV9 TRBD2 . CASSPELATDTQYF TGTGCCAGCAGCCCAGAACTAGCGACAGATACGCAGTATTTT
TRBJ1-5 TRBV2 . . CASSEELTGIWPQHF TGTGCCAGCAGTGAAGAATTAACAGGCATTTGGCCCCAGCATTTT
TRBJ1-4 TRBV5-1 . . CASSLASSGKKLFF TGCGCCAGCAGCTTGGCCTCGTCAGGGAAAAAACTGTTTTTT
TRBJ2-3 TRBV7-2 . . CASRPSLGSKRYTDTQYF TGTGCCAGCCGCCCCTCCTTAGGATCTAAGAGGTACACAGATACGCAGTATTTT
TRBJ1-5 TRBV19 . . CASSIGQGPNQPQHF TGTGCCAGTAGTATCGGGCAGGGCCCCAATCAGCCCCAGCATTTT
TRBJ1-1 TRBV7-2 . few CASSKTGNTEAFF TGTGCCAGCAGCAAGACAGGGAACACTGAAGCTTTCTTT
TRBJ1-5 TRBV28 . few CASSPLGRQPQHF TGTGCCAGCAGTCCACTAGGGCGGCAGCCCCAGCATTTT
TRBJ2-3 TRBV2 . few CASSANPTDTQYF TGTGCCAGCAGTGCCAATCCCACAGATACGCAGTATTTT
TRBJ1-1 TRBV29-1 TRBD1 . CSVRDDRGHTEAFF TGCAGCGTTCGCGACGACAGGGGGCACACTGAAGCTTTTTTT
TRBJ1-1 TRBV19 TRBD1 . CASSVGTGGPNTEAFF TGTGCCAGTAGTGTGGGGACAGGCGGACCGAACACTGAAGCTTTCTTT
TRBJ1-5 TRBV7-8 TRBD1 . CASTAGTGNSQPQHF TGTGCCAGCACCGCCGGGACAGGGAACAGTCAGCCCCAGCATTTT
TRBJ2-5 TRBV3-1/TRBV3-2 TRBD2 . CASSQVAGGETQYF TGTGCCAGCAGCCAGGTAGCGGGGGGAGAGACCCAGTACTTC
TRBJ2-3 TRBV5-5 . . CATTGSDFGTQYF TGTGCCACTACCGGGTCTGATTTCGGTACGCAGTATTTT
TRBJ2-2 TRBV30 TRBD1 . CAWIEGTGANGELFF TGTGCCTGGATAGAGGGGACAGGGGCGAACGGGGAGCTGTTTTTT
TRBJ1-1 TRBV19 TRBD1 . CASSRGQGGLTEAFF TGTGCCAGTAGTAGGGGACAGGGGGGCCTCACTGAAGCTTTCTTT
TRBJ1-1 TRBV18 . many CASSPETGGAEAFF TGTGCCAGCTCACCAGAAACAGGCGGCGCTGAAGCTTTCTTT
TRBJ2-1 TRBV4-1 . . CASSQDGRLYNEQFF TGCGCCAGCAGCCAAGATGGCAGACTTTACAATGAGCAGTTCTTC
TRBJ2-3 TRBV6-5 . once CASSFTGGGHTDTQYF TGTGCCAGCAGTTTTACAGGGGGGGGGCACACAGATACGCAGTATTTT
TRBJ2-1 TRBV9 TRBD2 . CASSATTSGGYNEQFF TGTGCCAGCAGCGCAACGACTAGCGGGGGATACAATGAGCAGTTCTTC
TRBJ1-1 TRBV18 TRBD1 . CASSPRQGGATEAFF TGTGCCAGCTCACCGCGACAGGGGGGAGCCACTGAAGCTTTCTTT
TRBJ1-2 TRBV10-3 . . CAIGPPGVGYGYTF TGTGCCATAGGGCCCCCAGGGGTCGGCTATGGCTACACCTTC
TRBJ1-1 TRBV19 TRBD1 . CASSIGPLRGPRGGTEAFF TGTGCCAGTAGTATAGGGCCTCTGAGGGGGCCGCGGGGGGGAACTGAAGCTTTCTTT